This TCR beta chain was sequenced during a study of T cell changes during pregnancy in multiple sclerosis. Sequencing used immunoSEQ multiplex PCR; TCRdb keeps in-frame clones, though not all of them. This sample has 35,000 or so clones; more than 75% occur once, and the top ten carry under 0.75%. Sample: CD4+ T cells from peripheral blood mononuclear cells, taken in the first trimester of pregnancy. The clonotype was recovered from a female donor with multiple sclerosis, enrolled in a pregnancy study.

The CDR3 DNA reads as TGTGCCAGCAGTGTCCGGACAGGGGGCACAGATACGCAGTATTTT. Its protein is CASSVRTGGTDTQYF. V and J are TRBV2 and TRBJ2-3; 9 nucleotides agree with TRBD1. Germline loops: CDR1 SNHLY, CDR2 FYNNEI. This CDR3 has 15 residues. V was pared by 4 bases and J by 1 base, with 3 bases of the junction left unmatched.